This TCR beta chain was captured by sequencing in a study of T-cell memory formation after mild COVID-19. CDR3 size: 17 residues. CDR1 is DFQATT and CDR2 is SNEGSKA in the germline V gene (reference sequence). Trimming at V came to 1 base and at J to 0 bases, leaving 5 bases not matched to a gene. This clonotype has at least ten counts. TCRdb reprocessed the 5' RACE reads via MiXCR and lists one record per CDR3 protein. The sample holds around 340,000 distinct CDR3 sequences, approximately 14% seen once. The sample taken for sequencing was PBMCs or a T cell subset sorted from them (not recorded which). The sequence was collected from a young man who had mild COVID-19 (a few samples of this study predate the infection). Cell type and time point are not known. The chain uses TRBV20-1 and TRBJ2-1; TRBD2 agrees at 11 bases. CDR3 region: CSARGTSGLSSYNEQFF. DNA for the CDR3: TGCAGTGCTAGAGGGACTAGCGGGTTAAGCTCCTACAATGAGCAGTTCTTC.